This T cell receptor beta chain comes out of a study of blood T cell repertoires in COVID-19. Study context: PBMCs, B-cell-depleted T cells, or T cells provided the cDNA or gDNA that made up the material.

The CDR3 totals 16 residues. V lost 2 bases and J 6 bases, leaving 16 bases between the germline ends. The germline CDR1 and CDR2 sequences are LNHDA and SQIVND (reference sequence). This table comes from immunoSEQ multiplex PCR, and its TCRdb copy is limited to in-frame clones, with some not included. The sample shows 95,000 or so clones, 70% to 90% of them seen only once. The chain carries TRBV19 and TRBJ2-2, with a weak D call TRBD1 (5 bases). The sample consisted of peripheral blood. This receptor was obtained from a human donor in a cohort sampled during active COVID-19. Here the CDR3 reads CASSISGMLGAGELFF. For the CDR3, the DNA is TGTGCCAGTAGTATATCAGGGATGCTAGGAGCCGGGGAGCTGTTTTTT.